The rows below give T cell receptor beta chains drawn from one sample of a study of PD-L1 blockade in urothelial cancer. TCRdb keeps only in-frame clones here, not all; method: immunoSEQ multiplex PCR. The sample has approximately 24,000 clones, around nine tenths seen once. The sample consisted of PBMCs, taken around atezolizumab (anti-PD-L1) treatment. Receptors were obtained from a man aged 55 to 70 with urothelial cancer. The CDR3 runs from the conserved cysteine through the conserved F or W. The D gene is left open where the match is weak. Only part of the rows carry a size: once, few, many, or a class if the clone is expanded.

TRBV6-5	-	12	TRBJ1-1	-	CASIRGEAEAFF	TGTGCCAGCATCAGGGGCGAGGCTGAAGCTTTCTTT
TRBV5-1	-	15	TRBJ2-2	-	CASSFSQTPTGELFF	TGCGCCAGCAGCTTTTCGCAGACACCCACCGGGGAGCTGTTTTTT
TRBV6-1	-	15	TRBJ2-1	TRBD2	CASLQTSGIHNEQFF	TGTGCCAGCCTCCAAACTAGCGGGATCCACAATGAGCAGTTCTTC
TRBV5-1	-	14	TRBJ2-5	-	CASSLEEAEETQYF	TGCGCCAGCAGCTTGGAGGAGGCGGAAGAGACCCAGTACTTC
TRBV27	-	16	TRBJ1-2	TRBD1	CASSEFGQGTFGGYTF	TGTGCCAGCAGTGAATTCGGACAGGGGACGTTCGGTGGCTACACCTTC
TRBV5-6	many	16	TRBJ1-1	TRBD1	CASVRTGPPMGPEAFF	TGTGCCAGCGTTCGGACAGGACCTCCCATGGGTCCTGAAGCTTTCTTT
TRBV5-1	-	17	TRBJ2-1	-	CASSLVSQGFLDNEQFF	TGCGCCAGCAGCTTGGTGTCGCAGGGGTTCCTAGACAATGAGCAGTTCTTC
TRBV6-5	-	16	TRBJ1-1	TRBD1	CASSYHFGQANTEAFF	TGTGCCAGCAGTTACCACTTCGGACAGGCTAACACTGAAGCTTTCTTT
TRBV9	-	15	TRBJ2-2	-	CASSGGGGDTGELFF	TGTGCCAGCAGCGGAGGGGGGGGCGACACCGGGGAGCTGTTTTTT
TRBV6-1	-	15	TRBJ1-1	-	CASRLWFWGEPEAFF	TGTGCCAGCAGATTGTGGTTTTGGGGGGAGCCTGAAGCTTTCTTT
TRBV11-2	-	15	TRBJ2-7	TRBD2	CASSQGLALAYEQYF	TGTGCCAGCAGCCAGGGACTAGCCCTCGCCTACGAGCAGTACTTC
TRBV7-5	-	17	TRBJ2-7	-	CASSSGDGRGIAYEQYF	TGTGCCAGCAGCTCTGGGGATGGCAGGGGAATCGCCTACGAGCAGTACTTC
TRBV7-9	-	17	TRBJ2-7	TRBD2	CASSQGGLAGVSYEQYF	TGTGCCAGCAGCCAGGGTGGACTAGCGGGAGTCTCCTACGAGCAGTACTTC
TRBV7-6	-	15	TRBJ2-1	-	CASSMEGLDYNEQFF	TGTGCCAGCAGCATGGAAGGACTGGATTACAATGAGCAGTTCTTC
TRBV4-3	-	15	TRBJ1-1	TRBD1	CASSQIDRVNTEAFF	TGCGCCAGCAGCCAAATAGACAGGGTAAACACTGAAGCTTTCTTT
TRBV27	-	19	TRBJ1-2	-	CASSSTGQLSAVLPGGYTF	TGTGCCAGCAGTTCGACAGGTCAACTATCCGCTGTACTACCGGGTGGCTACACCTTC
TRBV10-3	-	15	TRBJ2-1	-	CAINAGEGGWNEQFF	TGTGCCATCAATGCGGGAGAAGGGGGATGGAATGAGCAGTTCTTC
TRBV14	few	15	TRBJ2-5	-	CASSPFGLLQETQYF	TGTGCCAGCAGCCCGTTCGGACTTCTACAAGAGACCCAGTACTTC
TRBV10-2	-	14	TRBJ2-7	-	CASSENAGTYEQYF	TGCGCCAGCAGTGAGAATGCAGGGACCTACGAGCAGTACTTC
TRBV14	-	14	TRBJ2-7	-	CASSPETRGHEQYF	TGTGCCAGCAGCCCGGAGACTCGAGGGCACGAGCAGTACTTC
TRBV11-2	-	14	TRBJ2-5	-	CASSLAPGSPPRYF	TGTGCCAGCAGCTTAGCTCCGGGGAGCCCTCCTCGCTACTTC
TRBV5-1	-	14	TRBJ2-3	-	CASSLDQGTDTQYF	TGCGCCAGCAGCTTGGATCAGGGCACAGATACGCAGTATTTT
TRBV6-5	-	12	TRBJ1-4	TRBD1	CASSTGVEKLFF	TGTGCCAGCAGTACAGGGGTAGAAAAACTGTTTTTT
TRBV30	once	11	TRBJ1-1	-	CAWSDTAEAFF	TGTGCCTGGAGCGACACCGCTGAAGCTTTCTTT
TRBV5-5	-	15	TRBJ1-1	TRBD1	CASSPRGTGGPEAFF	TGTGCCAGCAGCCCCCGTGGGACAGGGGGCCCTGAAGCTTTCTTT
TRBV6-5	-	15	TRBJ2-5	-	CASRTGGTGKETQYF	TGTGCCAGCAGAACGGGGGGCACAGGAAAAGAGACCCAGTACTTC
TRBV16	-	16	TRBJ1-2	TRBD1	CASRPGQGAYNYGYTF	TGTGCCAGCAGGCCGGGACAGGGGGCGTATAACTATGGCTACACCTTC
TRBV7-2	-	14	TRBJ2-1	TRBD1	CASSLGTGGREQFF	TGTGCCAGCAGCTTAGGGACAGGGGGCCGTGAGCAGTTCTTC
TRBV11-3	-	14	TRBJ2-7	-	CASSLVAGGTEQYF	TGTGCCAGCAGCTTAGTTGCCGGGGGTACCGAGCAGTACTTC
TRBV5-1	-	13	TRBJ2-7	-	CASSWGLRSEQYF	TGCGCCAGCAGCTGGGGACTGAGGAGCGAGCAGTACTTC
TRBV6-6	few	15	TRBJ2-7	TRBD2	CASSDTSGASYEQYF	TGTGCCAGCAGTGATACGAGCGGGGCCTCCTACGAGCAGTACTTC
TRBV6-5	-	14	TRBJ2-7	-	CATQGPKSAYEQYF	TGTGCCACACAGGGACCCAAAAGTGCCTACGAGCAGTACTTC
TRBV5-8	-	13	TRBJ1-2	-	CAIHLETDYGYTF	TGTGCCATCCACCTCGAGACAGACTATGGCTACACCTTC
TRBV27	-	16	TRBJ2-4	-	CASSLGGRTTKNIQYF	TGTGCCAGCAGTTTAGGAGGGAGGACAACCAAAAACATTCAGTACTTC
TRBV4-1	-	15	TRBJ2-5	TRBD1	CASSQAGTGQETQYF	TGCGCCAGCAGCCAAGCCGGGACAGGCCAAGAGACCCAGTACTTC
TRBV5-1	-	18	TRBJ2-5	-	CASSPGMMGAAVGETQYF	TGCGCCAGCAGCCCCGGTATGATGGGGGCGGCCGTAGGAGAGACCCAGTACTTC
TRBV5-1	-	14	TRBJ1-2	-	CASSSGANHYGYTF	TGCGCCAGCAGCTCGGGTGCCAACCACTATGGCTACACCTTC
TRBV29-1	-	16	TRBJ2-1	-	CSAVNWGIGVRGEQFF	TGCAGCGCCGTTAATTGGGGTATCGGCGTTAGGGGTGAGCAGTTCTTC
TRBV11-1	-	14	TRBJ1-3	-	CASSSTGKENTIYF	TGTGCCAGCAGCTCCACAGGGAAGGAAAACACCATATATTTT
TRBV19	-	19	TRBJ2-1	TRBD2	CASSRSLAGTTNSYNEQFF	TGTGCCAGTAGTCGGTCCCTAGCGGGAACAACCAACTCCTACAATGAGCAGTTCTTC
TRBV5-1	-	13	TRBJ2-7	-	CASSLDIRYEQYF	TGCGCCAGCAGCTTAGACATCCGTTACGAGCAGTACTTC
TRBV9	few	13	TRBJ2-1	-	CASSVGLGNEQFF	TGTGCCAGCAGCGTGGGACTTGGCAATGAGCAGTTCTTC
TRBV18	-	14	TRBJ1-1	TRBD1	CASSPQGALPEAFF	TGTGCCAGCTCACCCCAGGGGGCGCTCCCTGAAGCTTTCTTT
TRBV4-2	-	15	TRBJ2-3	-	CASSQETTLTDTQYF	TGTGCCAGCAGCCAAGAAACTACCCTAACAGATACGCAGTATTTT
TRBV11-1	-	14	TRBJ2-2	TRBD1	CASSSRGRDGELFF	TGTGCCAGCAGTAGTAGGGGGCGCGACGGGGAGCTGTTTTTT
TRBV27	-	17	TRBJ2-1	TRBD1	CASSSVAGTGTNNEQFF	TGTGCCAGCAGTTCCGTTGCGGGGACAGGGACCAACAATGAGCAGTTCTTC
TRBV18	-	15	TRBJ1-4	TRBD1	CASSHTGEVNEKLFF	TGTGCCAGCTCACATACAGGGGAAGTTAATGAAAAACTGTTTTTT
TRBV2	-	14	TRBJ1-1	-	CASGRGTGNTEAFF	TGTGCCAGCGGCCGCGGGACGGGGAACACTGAAGCTTTCTTT